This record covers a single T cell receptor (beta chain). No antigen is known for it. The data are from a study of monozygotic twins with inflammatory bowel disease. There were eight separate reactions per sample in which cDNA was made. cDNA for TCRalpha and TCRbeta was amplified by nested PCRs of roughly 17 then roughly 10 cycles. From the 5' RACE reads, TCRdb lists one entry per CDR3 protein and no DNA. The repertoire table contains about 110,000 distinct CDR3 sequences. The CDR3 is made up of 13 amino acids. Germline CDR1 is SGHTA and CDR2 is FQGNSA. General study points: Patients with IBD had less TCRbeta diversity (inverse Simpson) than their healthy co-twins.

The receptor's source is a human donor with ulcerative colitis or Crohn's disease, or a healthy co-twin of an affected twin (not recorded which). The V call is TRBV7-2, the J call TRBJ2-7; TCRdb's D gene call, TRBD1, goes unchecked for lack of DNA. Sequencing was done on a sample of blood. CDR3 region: CASGGTEIYEQYF.